This TCR beta chain stems from a study of T-cell memory formation after mild COVID-19. The sample holds a few counts of this clonotype. Antigen: not known. The CDR3 is 15 residues long. Germline assignment: CDR1 MNHEY and CDR2 SVGAGI. The junction had 11 bases not matched to a gene; V was cut back by 7 bases and J by 7 bases. Study observations and caveats: Contracting clones from day 15 to 85 showed balanced CD4/CD8; later expanders favored CD4+.

Barcoded TCR alpha and TCR beta cDNA libraries with UMIs came from 5'RACE using constant-segment primers. TCRdb independently ran MiXCR on the 5' RACE reads; one entry per CDR3 protein. The sample includes 280,000 or so distinct CDR3 sequences, 8% to 10% of them seen just once. The sequence was collected from a man aged 18 to 29 who had mild COVID-19 (a few samples of this study predate the infection). Cell type and time point are not known. Sequencing was carried out using PBMCs or a T cell subset sorted from them (not recorded which). The V gene is TRBV6-5, the J gene TRBJ2-3; 10 bases agree with TRBD2. DNA of the CDR3: TGTGCCAGCACCCGAAGGGCTAGCGGGGGCTATACGCAGTATTTT. Amino acids: CASTRRASGGYTQYF.